This record covers a single T cell receptor beta chain. With a J-beta primer mix and a sample-barcoded 5' primer, a second PCR ran 7 to 11 cycles. All samples yielded 3 million or more CDR3-containing paired-end reads. A single record per CDR3 protein comes from TCRdb applying MiXCR to the 5' RACE reads. This sample has around 800,000 distinct CDR3 sequences; roughly 50% occur once, and the top ten carry under 50%. Donors were healthy Caucasian individuals from Russia aged roughly 6 to 90. Total RNA was extracted at no less than 6 micrograms per sample. This CDR3 has 16 residues. Losses at the gene ends were 0 bases for V and 13 bases for J; bases not matched to a gene: 12. Per the germline V gene, CDR1 is DFQATT and CDR2 is SNEGSKA (reference sequence). These data come from a study of blood T cells in healthy people across ages.

The rearrangement uses TRBV20-1 and TRBJ2-6, with TRBD1 matching over 10 bases. The sequence came from an elderly man in good health. The specimen was blood. CDR3 in amino acids: CSARDLKDRGLWVLTF. The CDR3 nucleotides read TGCAGTGCTAGAGATCTTAAAGACAGGGGGCTTTGGGTCCTGACTTTC.